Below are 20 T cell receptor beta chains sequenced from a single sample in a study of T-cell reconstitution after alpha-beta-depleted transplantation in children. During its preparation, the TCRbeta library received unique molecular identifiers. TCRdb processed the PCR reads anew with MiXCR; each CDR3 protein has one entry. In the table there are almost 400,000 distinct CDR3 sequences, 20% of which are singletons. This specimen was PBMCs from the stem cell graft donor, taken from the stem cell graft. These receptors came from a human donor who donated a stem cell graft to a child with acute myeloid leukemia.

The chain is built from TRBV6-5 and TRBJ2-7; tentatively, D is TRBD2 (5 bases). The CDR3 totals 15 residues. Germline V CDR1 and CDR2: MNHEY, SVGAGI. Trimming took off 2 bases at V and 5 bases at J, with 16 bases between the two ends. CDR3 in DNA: TGTGCCAGCAGTTACGAGGGCCAGAGCTACCACGAGCAGTACTTC. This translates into CASSYEGQSYHEQYF.

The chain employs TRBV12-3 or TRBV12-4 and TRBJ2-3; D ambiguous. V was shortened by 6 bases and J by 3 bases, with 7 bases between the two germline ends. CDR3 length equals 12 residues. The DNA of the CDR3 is TGTGCCAGCAGAACTCAGACAGATACGCAGTATTTT. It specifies CASRTQTDTQYF.

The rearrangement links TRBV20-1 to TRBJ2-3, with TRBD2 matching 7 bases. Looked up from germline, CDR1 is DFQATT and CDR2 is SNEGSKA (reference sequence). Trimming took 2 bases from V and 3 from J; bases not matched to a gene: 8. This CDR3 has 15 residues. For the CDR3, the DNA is TGCAGTGCTAGAAAATGGCGGGAGAAAACAGATACGCAGTATTTT. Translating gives CSARKWREKTDTQYF.

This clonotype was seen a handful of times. The CDR3 nucleotides are TGCGCCAGCAGCGGGGGACTAGCGGGAGATGAGCAGTTCTTC. This sequence encodes CASSGGLAGDEQFF. The chain recombines TRBV5-1 with TRBJ2-1; 14 bases fit TRBD2. The CDR3 extends over 14 amino acids. CDR1 SGHRS and CDR2 YFSETQ come from the germline V gene. Trimming at V came to 4 bases and at J to 8 bases, leaving 2 bases not matched to a gene.

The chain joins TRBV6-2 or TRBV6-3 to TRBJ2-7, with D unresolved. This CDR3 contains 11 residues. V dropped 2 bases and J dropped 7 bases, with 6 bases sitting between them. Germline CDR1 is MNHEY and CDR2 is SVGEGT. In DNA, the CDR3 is TGTGCCAGCAGTTACGAGTGGGAGCAGTACTTC. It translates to CASSYEWEQYF.

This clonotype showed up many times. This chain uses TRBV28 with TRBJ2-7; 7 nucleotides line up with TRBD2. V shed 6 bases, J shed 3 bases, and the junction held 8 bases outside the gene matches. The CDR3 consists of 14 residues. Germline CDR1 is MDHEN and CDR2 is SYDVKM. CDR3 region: CASSLASGLYEQYF. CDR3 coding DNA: TGTGCCAGCAGCTTAGCTAGCGGACTCTACGAGCAGTACTTC.

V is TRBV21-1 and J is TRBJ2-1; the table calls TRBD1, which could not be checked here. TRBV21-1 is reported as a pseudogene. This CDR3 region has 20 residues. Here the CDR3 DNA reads TGTGCCAGCAGCAGGATGACAGGGCTCAGCGGAGAAAGCTCCTACAATGAGCAGTTCTTC. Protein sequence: CASSRMTGLSGESSYNEQFF.

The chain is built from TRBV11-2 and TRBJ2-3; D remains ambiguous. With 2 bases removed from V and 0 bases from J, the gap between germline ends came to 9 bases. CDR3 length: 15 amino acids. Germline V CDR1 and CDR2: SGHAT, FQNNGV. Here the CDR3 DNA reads TGTGCCAGCAGCTTAAGTTTCGGCAGCACAGATACGCAGTATTTT. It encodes CASSLSFGSTDTQYF.

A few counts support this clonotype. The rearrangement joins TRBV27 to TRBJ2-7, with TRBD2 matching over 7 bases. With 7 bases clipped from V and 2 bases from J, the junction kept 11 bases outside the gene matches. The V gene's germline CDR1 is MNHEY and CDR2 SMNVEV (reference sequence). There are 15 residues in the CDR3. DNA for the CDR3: TGTGCCAGCAACTCGCCGACTAGCTCCCCCTACGAGCAGTACTTC. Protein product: CASNSPTSSPYEQYF.

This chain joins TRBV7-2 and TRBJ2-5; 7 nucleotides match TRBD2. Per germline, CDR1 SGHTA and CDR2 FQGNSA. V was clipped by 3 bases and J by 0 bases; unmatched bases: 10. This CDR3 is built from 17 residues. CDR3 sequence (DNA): TGTGCCAGCAGCTTCTTACTAGCGAGGCAGTACCAAGAGACCCAGTACTTC. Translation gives CASSFLLARQYQETQYF. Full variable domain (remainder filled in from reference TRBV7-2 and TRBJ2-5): GAGVSQSPSNKVTEKGKDVELRCDPISGHTALYWYRQSLGQGLEFLIYFQGNSAPDKSGLPSDRFSAERTGGSVSTLTIQRTQQEDSAVYLCASSFLLARQYQETQYFGPGTRLLVL.

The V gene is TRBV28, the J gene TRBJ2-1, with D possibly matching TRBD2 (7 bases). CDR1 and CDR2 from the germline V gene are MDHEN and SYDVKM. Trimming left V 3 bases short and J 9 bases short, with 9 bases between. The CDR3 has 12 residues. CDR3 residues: CASSFRGAEQFF. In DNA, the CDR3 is TGTGCCAGCAGTTTCCGGGGGGCTGAGCAGTTCTTC.

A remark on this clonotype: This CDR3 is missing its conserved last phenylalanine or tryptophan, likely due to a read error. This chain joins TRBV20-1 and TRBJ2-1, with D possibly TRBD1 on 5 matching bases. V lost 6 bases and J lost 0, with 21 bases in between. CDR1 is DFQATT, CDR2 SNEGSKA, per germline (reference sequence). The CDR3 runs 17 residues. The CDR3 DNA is TGCAGTGCGGTTCCCCAACGAAGGACAAGCTCCTACAATGAGCAGTTCCTC. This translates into CSAVPQRRTSSYNEQFL.

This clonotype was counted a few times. This CDR3 is CASSYLPGGGSGNEQFF. The CDR3 bases are TGTGCCAGCAGCTATCTTCCAGGGGGCGGTTCGGGGAATGAGCAGTTCTTC. This sequence joins TRBV7-9 and TRBJ2-1; 8 nucleotides line up with TRBD1. Germline values: CDR1 SEHNR, CDR2 FQNEAQ (reference sequence). V dropped 4 bases and J dropped 7; count of bases not matched to a gene: 15. The CDR3 consists of 17 residues.

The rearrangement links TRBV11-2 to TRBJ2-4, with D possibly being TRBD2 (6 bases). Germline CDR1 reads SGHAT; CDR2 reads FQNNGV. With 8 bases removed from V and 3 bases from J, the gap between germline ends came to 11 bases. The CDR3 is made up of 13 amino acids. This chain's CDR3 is CASAGGDKNIQYF. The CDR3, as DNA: TGTGCCAGCGCGGGCGGGGACAAAAACATTCAGTACTTC.

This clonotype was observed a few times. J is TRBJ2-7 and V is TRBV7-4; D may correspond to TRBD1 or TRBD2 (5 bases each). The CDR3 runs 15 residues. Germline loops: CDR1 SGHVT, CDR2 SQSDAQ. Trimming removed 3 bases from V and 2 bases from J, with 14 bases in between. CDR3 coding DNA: TGTGCCAGCAGCTTGGCAATAGAGGGGCCCTACGAGCAGTACTTC. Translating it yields CASSLAIEGPYEQYF.

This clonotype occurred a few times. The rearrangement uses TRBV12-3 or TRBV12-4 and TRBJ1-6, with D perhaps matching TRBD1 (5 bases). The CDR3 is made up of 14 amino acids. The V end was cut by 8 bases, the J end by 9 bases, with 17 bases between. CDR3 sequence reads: CASQRDRDSSPLHF. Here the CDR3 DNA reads TGTGCCAGCCAAAGGGACCGAGACAGTTCACCCCTCCACTTT.

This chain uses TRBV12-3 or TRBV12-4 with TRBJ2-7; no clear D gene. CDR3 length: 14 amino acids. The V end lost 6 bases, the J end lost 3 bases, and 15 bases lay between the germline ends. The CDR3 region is CASSPQATGYEQYF. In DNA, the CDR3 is TGTGCCAGCAGCCCCCAGGCCACGGGCTACGAGCAGTACTTC.

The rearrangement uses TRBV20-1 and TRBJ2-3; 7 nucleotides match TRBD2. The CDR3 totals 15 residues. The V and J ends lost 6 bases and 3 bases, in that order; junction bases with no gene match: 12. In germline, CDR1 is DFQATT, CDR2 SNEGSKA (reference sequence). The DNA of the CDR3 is TGCAGTGCCCAGGAGGGGCTAGCGGATACAGATACGCAGTATTTT. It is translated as CSAQEGLADTDTQYF.

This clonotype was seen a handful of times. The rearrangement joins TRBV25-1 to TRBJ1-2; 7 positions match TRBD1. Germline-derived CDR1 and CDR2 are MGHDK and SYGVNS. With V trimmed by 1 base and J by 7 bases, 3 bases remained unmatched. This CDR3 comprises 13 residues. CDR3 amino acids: CASSEWGTAGYTF. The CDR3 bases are TGTGCCAGCAGTGAATGGGGGACAGCTGGCTACACCTTC.

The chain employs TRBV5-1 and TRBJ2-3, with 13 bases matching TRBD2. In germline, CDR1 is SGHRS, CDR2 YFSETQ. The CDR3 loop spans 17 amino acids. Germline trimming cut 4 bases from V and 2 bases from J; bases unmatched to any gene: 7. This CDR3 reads CASSPRTSGSITDTQYF. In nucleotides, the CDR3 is TGCGCCAGCAGCCCTAGGACTAGCGGGAGTATCACAGATACGCAGTATTTT.